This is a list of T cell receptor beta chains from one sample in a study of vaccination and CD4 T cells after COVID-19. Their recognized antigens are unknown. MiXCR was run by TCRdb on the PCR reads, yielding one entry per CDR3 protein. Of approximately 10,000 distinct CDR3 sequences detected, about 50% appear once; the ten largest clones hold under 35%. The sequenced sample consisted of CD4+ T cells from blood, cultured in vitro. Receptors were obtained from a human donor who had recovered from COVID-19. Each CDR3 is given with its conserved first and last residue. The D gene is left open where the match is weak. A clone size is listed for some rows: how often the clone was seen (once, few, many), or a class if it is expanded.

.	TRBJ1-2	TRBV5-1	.	TGCGCCAGCAGCTTGGGTGGGTACTATGGCTACACCTTC	CASSLGGYYGYTF
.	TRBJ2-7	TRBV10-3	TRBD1	TGTGCCACCTCCCCCAGGGGGACCTACGAGCAGTACTTC	CATSPRGTYEQYF
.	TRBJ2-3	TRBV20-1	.	TGCAGTGCGAGGGGGGAAGATACGCAGTATTTT	CSARGEDTQYF
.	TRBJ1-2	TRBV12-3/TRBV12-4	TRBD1	TGTGCCAGCAGTCTTTTCGTGGGGACAGCACTTTATGGCTACACCTTC	CASSLFVGTALYGYTF
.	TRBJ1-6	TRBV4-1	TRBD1	TGCGCCAGCAGCCAAGTGGACAGGGGAGTAGGGTCACCCCTCCACTTT	CASSQVDRGVGSPLHF
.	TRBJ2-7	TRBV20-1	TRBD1	TGCAGTGCTATCCCCCTACCGGGACAGGGGACTAGAATAGGGTCGAACGAGCAGTACTTC	CSAIPLPGQGTRIGSNEQYF
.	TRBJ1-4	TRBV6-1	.	TGTGCCACCAGGGAACAGGGATGGAATGAAAAACTGTTTTTT	CATREQGWNEKLFF
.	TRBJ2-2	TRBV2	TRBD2	TGTGCCAGCAGTCCTAGCGGGGGCGGGACCGGGGAGCTGTTTTTT	CASSPSGGGTGELFF
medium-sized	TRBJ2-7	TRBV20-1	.	TGCAGTGCTAGCCCACCTGGGGCCTACGAGCAGTACTTC	CSASPPGAYEQYF
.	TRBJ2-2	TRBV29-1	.	TGCAGCGCCCAAAGGGGGACCGGGGAGCTGTTTTTT	CSAQRGTGELFF
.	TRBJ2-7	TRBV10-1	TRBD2	TGCGCCAGCAGTGAGTTACTAGCGGGGGACGAGCAGTACTTC	CASSELLAGDEQYF
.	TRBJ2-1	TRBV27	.	TGTGCCAGCAGTGGTGGCAATTACAATGAGCAGTTCTTC	CASSGGNYNEQFF
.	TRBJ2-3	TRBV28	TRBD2	TGTGCCAGCAGCCTACTAGCGGGAGGGTTAGATACGCAGTATTTT	CASSLLAGGLDTQYF
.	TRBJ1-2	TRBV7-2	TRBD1	TGTGCCAGCAGCAGGGACAGGGGGCAAAGCTATGGCTACACCTTC	CASSRDRGQSYGYTF
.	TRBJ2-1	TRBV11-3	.	TGTGCCAGCAGCGACCGCCGGGACGGCTACAATGAGCAGTTCTTC	CASSDRRDGYNEQFF
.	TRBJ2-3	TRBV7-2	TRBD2	TGTGCCAGCAGCTCGCCCGAGCGGGGGGAGGGAGATACGCAGTATTTT	CASSSPERGEGDTQYF